This TCR beta chain was recovered during a study of cytomegalovirus exposure and HLA in healthy donors. V was trimmed by 3 bases and J by 5 bases, leaving 10 bases between them. The CDR3 runs to 13 residues. The germline gives CDR1 SGHTA, CDR2 FQGTGA. The study ran its PCR with 60 Vbeta and 13 Jbeta primers. The table came from immunoSEQ multiplex PCR; TCRdb's copy has only in-frame clones and leaves some out. This sample's table reports approximately 38,000 clones. This chain links TRBV7-3 with TRBJ1-1; possibly TRBD1 for D (5 bases). This receptor was identified in a man aged 35 to 55 in good health and CMV-seropositive. Sample: PBMCs. The CDR3 reads CASSLSGRTEAFF. DNA for the CDR3: TGTGCCAGCAGCTTGTCAGGGCGGACTGAAGCTTTCTTT. The whole variable domain, remainder taken from reference TRBV7-3 and TRBJ1-1, is GAGVSQTPSNKVTEKGKYVELRCDPISGHTALYWYRQSLGQGPEFLIYFQGTGAADDSGLPNDRFFAVRPEGSVSTLKIQRTERGDSAVYLCASSLSGRTEAFFGQGTRLTVV.